This T cell receptor beta chain was sequenced for a study of blood T cells in healthy people across ages. The CDR3 has 14 amino acids. Germline CDR1 is DFQATT and CDR2 is SNEGSKA (reference sequence). Trimming took off 1 base at V and 4 bases at J, with 13 bases between the two ends. Donors each provided about 10 milliliters of peripheral blood. There were at least 5.5 micrograms of total RNA extracted from every sample. It was with a sample-barcoded 5' primer and a J-beta primer mix that a second PCR of roughly 7 to 12 cycles was run. A single record per CDR3 protein comes from TCRdb applying MiXCR to the 5' RACE reads. The sample shows fewer than 2 million distinct CDR3 sequences, about 39% of them seen only once.

This receptor was identified in a human donor in good health. The source material was blood. The chain employs TRBV20-1 and TRBJ2-5; D is perhaps TRBD2 (5 bases). Written as DNA, the CDR3 is TGCAGTGCTAGAGGTCAGCGACGGGGAGAGACCCAGTACTTC. Protein product: CSARGQRRGETQYF.